Shown below are 8 T cell receptor beta chains from a single sample sequenced in a study of human T cells and chemical hapten exposure. Stated time point: patch test 2, 6 weeks after DPC sensitization. The treatment: therapeutic diphenylcyclopropenone sensitization with weekly scalp DPC. TCRdb passed the RACE reads through MiXCR, listing each CDR3 protein once. In the table there are about 140,000 distinct CDR3 sequences, about 11% of which are singletons. The material sequenced was whole blood, taken in connection with sensitization to the hapten diphenylcyclopropenone (DPC). The receptors shown here come from a woman in her forties or fifties with alopecia areata. Some clones in this sample may be carry-over from other donors' samples.

This clonotype was found a few times. V is TRBV2 and J is TRBJ2-3; TRBD2 matches 12 bases. V lost 7 bases to trimming and J lost 5 bases; unmatched junction nucleotides: 13. This CDR3 has 17 amino acids. Germline V gene lookup returns CDR1 SNHLY and CDR2 FYNNEI. CDR3 residues: CASTGFRLAGAGDTQYF. The CDR3 nucleotides read TGTGCCAGCACCGGATTTAGACTAGCGGGAGCGGGAGATACGCAGTATTTT. Full variable domain (missing parts from reference TRBV2 and TRBJ2-3): EPEVTQTPSHQVTQMGQEVILRCVPISNHLYFYWYRQILGQKVEFLVSFYNNEISEKSEIFDDQFSVERPDGSNFTLKIRSTKLEDSAMYFCASTGFRLAGAGDTQYFGPGTRLTVL.

The chain joins TRBV19 to TRBJ2-5; D is undetermined. The ends were cut back, 7 bases at V and 4 bases at J, with 16 bases in the middle. Germline CDR1 LNHDA, CDR2 SQIVND (reference sequence). The CDR3 is 14 amino acids. The CDR3: CASIGSGRAETQYF. DNA of the CDR3: TGTGCCAGTATCGGTTCGGGTAGGGCAGAGACCCAGTACTTC.

This clonotype was observed a few times. The chain is built from TRBV13 and TRBJ2-2, with D possibly matching TRBD1 (6 bases). The CDR3 contains 12 residues. The V end lost 5 bases, the J end lost 13 bases, and 14 bases lay between the germline ends. CDR1 and CDR2 (germline): PRHDT, FYEKMQ (reference sequence). The CDR3 bases are TGTGCCAGCAGCCCAAGGGGGTTGGGGCTGTTTTTT. Translation: CASSPRGLGLFF. Using reference TRBV13 and TRBJ2-2 for the parts outside the CDR3, the full variable domain is AAGVIQSPRHLIKEKRETATLKCYPIPRHDTVYWYQQGPGQDPQFLISFYEKMQSDKGSIPDRFSAQQFSDYHSELNMSSLELGDSALYFCASSPRGLGLFFGEGSRLTVL.

This clonotype was counted a few times. The chain is built from TRBV7-2 and TRBJ2-6; D may be TRBD2 (5 bases). V lost 5 bases, J lost 4 bases, and 18 bases lay in between. Germline assignment: CDR1 SGHTA and CDR2 FQGNSA. The CDR3 is 17 amino acids. The CDR3 reads CASSPQTASTGANVLTF. CDR3 nucleotides: TGTGCCAGCAGCCCACAAACCGCTAGCACCGGGGCCAACGTCCTGACTTTC.

The V and J genes are TRBV6-5 and TRBJ2-7; 11 bases match TRBD1. Germline values: CDR1 MNHEY, CDR2 SVGAGI. The V gene end was trimmed by 5 bases and the J gene end by 6 bases; junction bases not matched to a gene: 6. The CDR3 runs to 14 residues. The CDR3 sequence: CASSPPGTGGEQYF. Written as DNA, the CDR3 is TGTGCCAGCAGTCCCCCCGGGACAGGGGGCGAGCAGTACTTC.

At least ten counts were recorded for this clonotype. The chain couples TRBV2 to TRBJ2-1, with 10 positions matching TRBD2. The V and J ends lost 7 bases and 5 bases, in that order; junction bases with no gene match: 11. The CDR3 covers 16 residues. Per the germline V gene, CDR1 is SNHLY and CDR2 is FYNNEI. The CDR3 coding sequence is TGTGCCAGCACCCTCCCCACCGGGACTAGCGACAATGAGCAGTTCTTC. Amino acid sequence: CASTLPTGTSDNEQFF. The full variable domain, its missing parts supplied by reference TRBV2 and TRBJ2-1, is EPEVTQTPSHQVTQMGQEVILRCVPISNHLYFYWYRQILGQKVEFLVSFYNNEISEKSEIFDDQFSVERPDGSNFTLKIRSTKLEDSAMYFCASTLPTGTSDNEQFFGPGTRLTVL.

The chain employs TRBV18 and TRBJ1-1, with D unresolved. V dropped 7 bases and J dropped 5 bases, with 11 bases sitting between them. This CDR3 region has 12 residues. Germline V gives CDR1 KGHSH, CDR2 LQKENI. CDR3 residues: CASFTPGTEAFF. Written as DNA, the CDR3 is TGTGCCAGCTTCACCCCGGGAACTGAAGCTTTCTTT.

This clonotype was picked up many times. This sequence joins TRBV25-1 and TRBJ2-1; D possibly corresponds to TRBD2 (5 bases). This CDR3 is built from 13 residues. Germline CDR1 and CDR2: MGHDK and SYGVNS. The V and J ends lost 6 bases and 3 bases respectively, with 9 bases between them. The CDR3 sequence: CASRAGLYNEQFF. The CDR3 coding sequence is TGTGCCAGCAGAGCCGGACTCTACAATGAGCAGTTCTTC.